This is a list of T cell receptor beta chains from one sample in a study of T cells in localized non-small cell lung cancer. Produced via immunoSEQ multiplex PCR; TCRdb's table is partial and in-frame only. The sample contains around 30,000 clones, 70% to 90% of which appear only once. Sequencing was performed on peripheral blood, taken before any cancer treatment. Receptor source: a female donor older than 55 with stage III squamous cell lung carcinoma. Both conserved end residues are part of each CDR3. D genes are given only for firm matches. The listing skips clone size in some rows; elsewhere it reads once, few, many or a size class.

d_gene: -
v_gene: TRBV10-3
j_gene: TRBJ2-1
abundance: -
CDR3aa: CAISDGAYNEQFF
CDR3nt: TGTGCCATCAGTGACGGGGCCTACAATGAGCAGTTCTTC

d_gene: TRBD2
v_gene: TRBV7-9
j_gene: TRBJ2-3
abundance: -
CDR3aa: CASSFGGGNADTQYF
CDR3nt: TGTGCCAGCAGTTTTGGGGGAGGGAACGCAGATACGCAGTATTTT

d_gene: -
v_gene: TRBV7-2
j_gene: TRBJ1-5
abundance: -
CDR3aa: CASSESGGQSNQPQHF
CDR3nt: TGTGCCAGCAGCGAATCCGGAGGACAGAGCAATCAGCCCCAGCATTTT

d_gene: -
v_gene: TRBV6-5
j_gene: TRBJ1-1
abundance: -
CDR3aa: CASSFGRDTEAFF
CDR3nt: TGTGCCAGCAGTTTCGGCAGAGACACTGAAGCTTTCTTT

d_gene: -
v_gene: TRBV5-1
j_gene: TRBJ1-1
abundance: -
CDR3aa: CASSAAGRGSTEAFF
CDR3nt: TGCGCCAGCAGCGCCGCAGGGAGGGGTAGCACTGAAGCTTTCTTT

d_gene: TRBD1
v_gene: TRBV5-4
j_gene: TRBJ2-1
abundance: -
CDR3aa: CASSLVQGGVYNEQFF
CDR3nt: TGTGCCAGCAGCTTAGTACAGGGGGGAGTCTACAATGAGCAGTTCTTC

d_gene: -
v_gene: TRBV5-1
j_gene: TRBJ2-3
abundance: -
CDR3aa: CASSLAGTSGTDTQYF
CDR3nt: TGCGCCAGCAGCTTGGCGGGGACCAGCGGCACAGATACGCAGTATTTT

d_gene: TRBD2
v_gene: TRBV11-3
j_gene: TRBJ2-3
abundance: -
CDR3aa: CASSLTGTSVTDTQYF
CDR3nt: TGTGCCAGCAGCCTTACCGGGACTAGTGTAACAGATACGCAGTATTTT

d_gene: -
v_gene: TRBV10-3
j_gene: TRBJ1-2
abundance: few
CDR3aa: CAISESDLLGGYTF
CDR3nt: TGTGCCATCAGTGAGTCAGACCTGCTCGGGGGCTACACCTTC

d_gene: -
v_gene: TRBV6-1
j_gene: TRBJ1-4
abundance: -
CDR3aa: CASSQGPNEKLFF
CDR3nt: TGTGCCAGCAGCCAGGGCCCTAATGAAAAACTGTTTTTT

d_gene: TRBD1
v_gene: TRBV25-1
j_gene: TRBJ1-6
abundance: few
CDR3aa: CASTAGGVSNSPLHF
CDR3nt: TGTGCCAGCACGGCAGGGGGTGTGAGTAATTCACCCCTCCACTTT

d_gene: -
v_gene: TRBV18
j_gene: TRBJ2-7
abundance: -
CDR3aa: CASSRSLMSSYEQYF
CDR3nt: TGTGCCAGCTCACGTAGTTTGATGAGCTCCTACGAGCAGTACTTC

d_gene: -
v_gene: TRBV28
j_gene: TRBJ1-5
abundance: -
CDR3aa: CASSGNQPQHF
CDR3nt: TGTGCCAGCAGTGGAAATCAGCCCCAGCATTTT

d_gene: TRBD1
v_gene: TRBV2
j_gene: TRBJ1-4
abundance: -
CDR3aa: CASSEQGAGEKLFF
CDR3nt: TGTGCCAGCAGTGAACAGGGGGCGGGGGAAAAACTGTTTTTT

d_gene: -
v_gene: TRBV10-1
j_gene: TRBJ1-1
abundance: -
CDR3aa: CASSDRSVGDTEAFF
CDR3nt: TGCGCCAGCAGTGACCGGTCCGTAGGAGACACTGAAGCTTTCTTT

d_gene: -
v_gene: TRBV18
j_gene: TRBJ2-6
abundance: -
CDR3aa: CASSPVWASGANVLTF
CDR3nt: TGTGCCAGCTCACCAGTCTGGGCCTCTGGGGCCAACGTCCTGACTTTC

d_gene: -
v_gene: TRBV6-5
j_gene: TRBJ1-1
abundance: -
CDR3aa: CASSYYARGQNTEAFF
CDR3nt: TGTGCCAGCAGTTACTATGCACGGGGCCAAAACACTGAAGCTTTCTTT

d_gene: -
v_gene: TRBV4-3
j_gene: TRBJ2-7
abundance: -
CDR3aa: CASSQGGVGDSYEQYF
CDR3nt: TGCGCCAGCAGCCAAGGAGGGGTCGGGGACTCCTACGAGCAGTACTTC

d_gene: -
v_gene: TRBV7-9
j_gene: TRBJ2-2
abundance: few
CDR3aa: CASSLQGRDTGELFF
CDR3nt: TGTGCCAGCAGCCTCCAGGGGAGGGACACCGGGGAGCTGTTTTTT

d_gene: -
v_gene: TRBV6-5
j_gene: TRBJ2-7
abundance: -
CDR3aa: CASSGTRATYEQYF
CDR3nt: TGTGCCAGCAGTGGAACGAGGGCAACCTACGAGCAGTACTTC

d_gene: TRBD1
v_gene: TRBV28
j_gene: TRBJ2-7
abundance: -
CDR3aa: CASSWNWGQGREQYF
CDR3nt: TGTGCCAGCAGTTGGAATTGGGGACAGGGGAGAGAGCAGTACTTC

d_gene: -
v_gene: TRBV9
j_gene: TRBJ2-7
abundance: -
CDR3aa: CASSVGPTDTYEQYF
CDR3nt: TGTGCCAGCAGCGTAGGCCCGACAGACACCTACGAGCAGTACTTC

d_gene: TRBD1
v_gene: TRBV2
j_gene: TRBJ1-3
abundance: -
CDR3aa: CASRQGPIYF
CDR3nt: TGTGCCAGCAGACAGGGGCCCATATATTTT

d_gene: -
v_gene: TRBV5-1
j_gene: TRBJ1-6
abundance: -
CDR3aa: CASTWGRAGSPLHF
CDR3nt: TGCGCCAGCACATGGGGACGGGCGGGTTCACCCCTCCACTTT

d_gene: -
v_gene: TRBV29-1
j_gene: TRBJ2-5
abundance: -
CDR3aa: CSGRASETQYF
CDR3nt: TGCAGCGGGCGGGCGTCCGAGACCCAGTACTTC

d_gene: -
v_gene: TRBV18
j_gene: TRBJ1-2
abundance: -
CDR3aa: CASSGGANYGYTF
CDR3nt: TGTGCCAGCTCGGGCGGGGCTAACTATGGCTACACCTTC

d_gene: -
v_gene: TRBV18
j_gene: TRBJ2-3
abundance: large
CDR3aa: CASSPTVGDTQYF
CDR3nt: TGTGCCAGCTCACCCACGGTGGGGGATACGCAGTATTTT

d_gene: -
v_gene: TRBV2
j_gene: TRBJ2-7
abundance: -
CDR3aa: CASRSYEQYF
CDR3nt: TGTGCCAGCAGGTCCTACGAGCAGTACTTC

d_gene: -
v_gene: TRBV28
j_gene: TRBJ1-2
abundance: -
CDR3aa: CASSFGRSYGYTF
CDR3nt: TGTGCCAGCAGTTTTGGACGGAGCTATGGCTACACCTTC

d_gene: -
v_gene: TRBV6-4
j_gene: TRBJ2-5
abundance: -
CDR3aa: CASSQDPQETQYF
CDR3nt: TGTGCCAGCAGCCAAGACCCCCAAGAGACCCAGTACTTC

d_gene: -
v_gene: TRBV19
j_gene: TRBJ1-1
abundance: -
CDR3aa: CASTLFGMNTEAFF
CDR3nt: TGTGCCAGTACCCTCTTCGGGATGAACACTGAAGCTTTCTTT

d_gene: -
v_gene: TRBV6-6
j_gene: TRBJ1-1
abundance: -
CDR3aa: CASSPTDDTEAFF
CDR3nt: TGTGCCAGCAGCCCGACGGATGACACTGAAGCTTTCTTT

d_gene: -
v_gene: TRBV10-2
j_gene: TRBJ1-5
abundance: -
CDR3aa: CASREQGGVSNQPQHF
CDR3nt: TGCGCCAGCAGGGAACAGGGAGGGGTGAGCAATCAGCCCCAGCATTTT